Following are 24 T cell receptor beta chains from one sample sequenced in a study of blood T cell repertoires in COVID-19. Measured with immunoSEQ multiplex PCR; TCRdb has only the in-frame clones, and not every one. The data contain fewer than 250,000 clones, around 90% of them singletons. Sequencing was carried out using PBMCs or T cells enriched from blood (not recorded which). These receptors were taken from a woman in her 30s with acute COVID-19.

The chain carries TRBV4-2 and TRBJ2-3; perhaps TRBD1 as D (5 bases). Trimming took 4 bases from V and 2 from J, leaving 10 bases between them. Germline assignment: CDR1 LGHNA and CDR2 YNFKEQ. This CDR3 contains 14 residues. The CDR3 DNA is TGTGCCAGCAGCCGGGGCGGAGACACAGATACGCAGTATTTT. Its protein is CASSRGGDTDTQYF.

This sequence joins TRBV6-5 and TRBJ2-7; TRBD1 matches 9 bases. J lost 2 bases, V lost 0 bases, and 2 bases had no gene match. The CDR3 spans 15 residues. Per germline, CDR1 MNHEY and CDR2 SVGAGI. The chain's CDR3 is CASSYSWTGAYEQYF. In DNA, the CDR3 is TGTGCCAGCAGTTACTCGTGGACAGGGGCCTACGAGCAGTACTTC.

This chain uses TRBV25-1 with TRBJ1-3; no reliable D call. Looked up from germline, CDR1 is MGHDK and CDR2 is SYGVNS. V was clipped by 10 bases and J by 1 base, with 14 bases between them. This CDR3 has 14 amino acids. The CDR3: CATASVGSGNTIYF. The CDR3 bases are TGTGCCACCGCCTCCGTCGGTTCTGGAAACACCATATATTTT. Combining the CDR3 with reference TRBV25-1 and TRBJ1-3 gives the whole variable domain EADIYQTPRYLVIGTGKKITLECSQTMGHDKMYWYQQDPGMELHLIHYSYGVNSTEKGDLSSESTVSRIRTEHFPLTLESARPSHTSQYLCATASVGSGNTIYFGEGSWLTVV.

The chain uses TRBV2 and TRBJ2-2; weak D call: TRBD2 (5 bases). The CDR3 extends over 14 amino acids. From germline, CDR1 is SNHLY and CDR2 FYNNEI. With 6 bases removed from V and 0 bases from J, the gap between germline ends came to 8 bases. The CDR3 DNA reads as TGTGCCAGCAGCGGACTGGCGAACACCGGGGAGCTGTTTTTT. It translates to CASSGLANTGELFF.

V usage is TRBV6-5 and J usage is TRBJ2-7; 7 bases align to TRBD1. The CDR3 extends over 16 amino acids. CDR1 and CDR2 (germline): MNHEY, SVGAGI. The trim removed 0 bases at V and 3 bases at J, leaving 8 bases unmatched. For the CDR3, the DNA is TGTGCCAGCAGTTACTCTGCAGGGGGTTTAAGCTACGAGCAGTACTTC. As protein: CASSYSAGGLSYEQYF.

The chain carries TRBV3-1 (or the pseudogene TRBV3-2) and TRBJ2-3; 9 bases map to TRBD2. The V gene end was trimmed by 1 base and the J gene end by 4 bases; junction bases not matched to a gene: 6. Germline CDR1 and CDR2: LGHDT and YNNKEL (reference sequence). The CDR3 length is 16 residues. DNA for the CDR3: TGTGCCAGCAGCCAAGGGGCTAGCGGGAACCCAGATACGCAGTATTTT. It translates to CASSQGASGNPDTQYF.

This clone has more than one count but fewer than ten. The rearrangement links TRBV5-1 to TRBJ2-7; tentative D call: TRBD2 (5 bases). The CDR3 totals 13 residues. The germline gives CDR1 SGHRS, CDR2 YFSETQ. V gave up 6 bases and J gave up 11 bases, with 21 bases separating them. The CDR3 is CASTQGERFLKYF. CDR3 nucleotide sequence: TGCGCCAGCACCCAAGGCGAGCGGTTCTTGAAGTACTTC.

The chain recombines TRBV6-2 or TRBV6-3 with TRBJ2-3, with 7 bases lining up with TRBD2. The junction had 4 bases not matched to a gene; V was cut back by 2 bases and J by 2 bases. The CDR3 covers 15 residues. Germline CDR1 and CDR2: MNHEY and SVGEGT. Here the CDR3 reads CASSYMAGVTDTQYF. The CDR3 bases are TGTGCCAGCAGTTACATGGCGGGGGTCACAGATACGCAGTATTTT.

This clone was detected once. The rearrangement uses TRBV30 and TRBJ1-5; a weak D match, TRBD1 (5 bases). Germline V lookup: CDR1 GTSNPN, CDR2 SVGIG (reference sequence). The CDR3 contains 12 residues. V lost 3 bases and J lost 9, with 12 bases in between. Here the CDR3 DNA reads TGTGCCTGGAGCAGGGCCCCCGGGCCCCAGCATTTT. This gives the protein CAWSRAPGPQHF.

This chain joins TRBV15 and TRBJ1-5; D is unclear. V shed 5 bases and J shed 1 base, with 18 bases lying between them. The CDR3 is made up of 17 amino acids. Germline assignment: CDR1 LNHNV and CDR2 YYDKDF (reference sequence). Here the CDR3 reads CATSSGWEFGSNQPQHF. The CDR3 region has the DNA TGTGCCACCAGCTCGGGCTGGGAGTTTGGGAGCAATCAGCCCCAGCATTTT.

The chain is built from TRBV19 and TRBJ1-3; D not resolved. The germline V gene has CDR1 LNHDA and CDR2 SQIVND (reference sequence). The V gene lost 5 bases and the J gene lost 1 base, with 6 bases spanning the gap. CDR3 length: 13 amino acids. The CDR3 here is CASSSSSGNTIYF. CDR3 in DNA: TGTGCCAGTAGTTCATCATCTGGAAACACCATATATTTT.

For the CDR3, the DNA is TGCGCCAGCAGTTCCGAGCTCACGAACACTGAAGCTTTCTTT. As protein: CASSSELTNTEAFF. The V gene is TRBV5-1, the J gene TRBJ1-1; D not resolved. Germline CDR1 is SGHRS and CDR2 is YFSETQ. CDR3 size: 14 residues. The V end lost 5 bases, the J end lost 1 base, and 12 bases lay between the germline ends.

This clone was counted once. CDR3 nucleotide sequence: TGCGCCAGCAGCCAAGGGGACAGTTCCTACAATGAGCAGTTCTTC. As protein: CASSQGDSSYNEQFF. This rearrangement joins TRBV4-3 to TRBJ2-1, with 7 bases that match TRBD1. The V gene's germline CDR1 is LGHNA and CDR2 YSLEER. The trim removed 1 base at V and 1 base at J, leaving 1 base unmatched. The CDR3 has 15 residues.

The rearrangement links TRBV20-1 to TRBJ1-1, with 10 bases that match TRBD1. The V and J ends lost 3 bases and 6 bases, in that order; junction bases with no gene match: 10. There are 15 residues in the CDR3. The germline V gene has CDR1 DFQATT and CDR2 SNEGSKA (reference sequence). This CDR3 reads CSASLPEGTGAEAFF. The CDR3 DNA reads TGCAGTGCTAGTCTTCCCGAGGGGACAGGGGCTGAAGCTTTCTTT.

The chain links TRBV25-1 to TRBJ1-4; weak D call: TRBD1 (6 bases). Germline V gene sequence: CDR1 MGHDK, CDR2 SYGVNS. Trimming took off 3 bases at V and 8 bases at J, with 19 bases between the two ends. The CDR3 sequence is 16 residues long. The CDR3 is CASSEGWLQGEEKLFF. The CDR3 coding sequence is TGTGCCAGCAGTGAGGGGTGGTTACAGGGTGAGGAAAAACTGTTTTTT.

The V gene is TRBV5-4, the J gene TRBJ2-5; TRBD2 matches at 13 bases. CDR3 length equals 16 residues. Germline lookup yields CDR1 SGHNT and CDR2 YYREEE (reference sequence). V lost 7 bases and J lost 5; bases outside the gene matches: 11. CDR3 coding DNA: TGTGCCAGCCACACTAGCGGGGGGGTTCTGGCGGAGACCCAGTACTTC. As protein: CASHTSGGVLAETQYF.

The chain couples TRBV7-2 to TRBJ1-2; tentatively, D is TRBD1 (5 bases). The CDR3 totals 17 residues. CDR1 and CDR2 (germline): SGHTA, FQGNSA. V lost 4 bases and J lost 0, with 18 bases in between. The CDR3 DNA follows: TGTGCCAGCAGCTCGTCCTTCTGGGGCAAAACTAACTATGGCTACACCTTC. This sequence encodes CASSSSFWGKTNYGYTF.

The V and J genes are TRBV3-1 (or the pseudogene TRBV3-2) and TRBJ1-1; D might be TRBD1 (6 bases). This CDR3 comprises 15 residues. CDR1 and CDR2 from the germline V gene are LGHDT and YNNKEL (reference sequence). V was trimmed by 3 bases and J by 6 bases, leaving 17 bases between them. The CDR3 DNA reads TGTGCCAGCAGCCACCACCTCACAGGGTGGGCTGAAGCTTTCTTT. Its protein is CASSHHLTGWAEAFF.

The chain uses TRBV27 and TRBJ2-5; 8 positions agree with TRBD1. This CDR3 spans 14 amino acids. Unmatched junction bases numbered 5, after V lost 6 bases and J lost 2 bases. From germline, CDR1 is MNHEY and CDR2 SMNVEV (reference sequence). As DNA, the CDR3 is TGTGCCAGCAGCGGAGACAGGGGACAAGAGACCCAGTACTTC. Protein product: CASSGDRGQETQYF.

The chain has TRBV30 and TRBJ1-6; 9 nucleotides match TRBD1. The J segment lost 7 bases and the V segment lost 3 bases, leaving 4 bases of the junction unmatched. CDR1 and CDR2 (germline): GTSNPN, SVGIG (reference sequence). The CDR3 is 14 amino acids. CDR3 DNA: TGTGCCTGGAGACAGGGGGCATCGAATTCACCCCTCCACTTT. Amino acid sequence: CAWRQGASNSPLHF.

This clone was seen more than once but under ten times. The chain joins TRBV6-6 to TRBJ1-1; D might be TRBD1 (6 bases). Germline lookup yields CDR1 MNHNY and CDR2 SVGAGI (reference sequence). V was cut by 2 bases and J by 7 bases, with 17 bases left in between. The CDR3 is 15 amino acids. This chain's CDR3 is CASSYGGSGASEAFF. The CDR3 nucleotides read TGTGCCAGCAGTTACGGGGGCAGCGGGGCGAGTGAAGCTTTCTTT.

The rearrangement links TRBV4-3 to TRBJ2-3, with D unresolved. The CDR3 covers 14 residues. Germline lookup yields CDR1 LGHNA and CDR2 YSLEER. V was shortened by 4 bases and J by 0 bases, with 8 bases between the two germline ends. The CDR3 here is CASSRASSTDTQYF. CDR3 in DNA: TGCGCCAGCAGCCGGGCTTCTAGCACAGATACGCAGTATTTT.

The chain is built from TRBV19 and TRBJ1-1; D gene ambiguous. The CDR3 extends over 13 amino acids. With 1 base removed from V and 6 bases from J, the gap between germline ends came to 9 bases. The germline V gene has CDR1 LNHDA and CDR2 SQIVND (reference sequence). CDR3 in amino acids: CASSIAMSSEAFF. The CDR3 region has the DNA TGTGCCAGTAGTATAGCGATGAGCTCTGAAGCTTTCTTT.

The chain joins TRBV18 to TRBJ1-2; 8 bases fit TRBD1. Germline-derived CDR1 and CDR2 are KGHSH and LQKENI. This CDR3 has 15 amino acids. After removal of 4 bases from V and 8 bases from J, the junction contained 12 bases not matched to a gene. The CDR3 DNA sequence: TGTGCCAGCTCACACACCGACGACAGGGGAGACGGCTACACCTTC. As protein: CASSHTDDRGDGYTF.